One and the same sample provided the 25 T cell receptor beta chains below, sequenced in a study of T cells after somatic rescue of genetic block. Sequencing was performed with immunoSEQ multiplex PCR; in TCRdb, only in-frame clones are kept and a portion is missing. This table holds about 52,000 clones, around 96% found once. Sample: peripheral blood mononuclear cells (PBMCs). The receptors derive from a child younger than two.

The rearrangement joins TRBV2 to TRBJ1-2, with 10 bases fitting TRBD1. The CDR3 runs to 14 residues. The germline gives CDR1 SNHLY, CDR2 FYNNEI. With 7 bases clipped from V and 3 bases from J, the junction kept 5 bases outside the gene matches. The CDR3 DNA reads TGTGCCAGCAAAGGGACAGGGGCCTACTATGGCTACACCTTC. It codes for CASKGTGAYYGYTF. The variable domain in full, completed from reference TRBV2 and TRBJ1-2, reads EPEVTQTPSHQVTQMGQEVILRCVPISNHLYFYWYRQILGQKVEFLVSFYNNEISEKSEIFDDQFSVERPDGSNFTLKIRSTKLEDSAMYFCASKGTGAYYGYTFGSGTRLTVV.

V is TRBV2 and J is TRBJ2-2; TRBD2 matches 8 bases. Germline lookup yields CDR1 SNHLY and CDR2 FYNNEI. V shed 4 bases and J 0 bases; nucleotides not matched to a gene: 1. The CDR3 spans 15 residues. CDR3 loop: CASSAGGPNTGELFF. The DNA of the CDR3 is TGTGCCAGCAGTGCGGGAGGGCCGAACACCGGGGAGCTGTTTTTT.

The CDR3 coding sequence is TGTGCCAGCAGCTTAGTTCTAGCGGGAGAGCAGTTCTTC. Translation gives CASSLVLAGEQFF. The chain uses TRBV7-9 and TRBJ2-1; TRBD2 agrees at 9 bases. The CDR3 length is 13 residues. Germline V gives CDR1 SEHNR, CDR2 FQNEAQ (reference sequence). V was pared by 1 base and J by 10 bases, with 2 bases of the junction left unmatched.

The CDR3: CASSLHRGRRETQYF. CDR3 in DNA: TGTGCCAGCAGTCTTCACAGGGGGCGCCGGGAGACCCAGTACTTC. The chain uses TRBV6-5 and TRBJ2-5; TRBD1 aligns across 9 bases. V dropped 5 bases and J dropped 5; count of bases not matched to a gene: 9. The CDR3 has 15 residues. Germline CDR1 and CDR2: MNHEY and SVGAGI.

This chain links TRBV6-1 with TRBJ2-1; D is possibly TRBD2 (6 bases). Trimming shortened V by 2 bases and J by 2 bases, and 10 bases separated the two germline ends. This CDR3 spans 15 amino acids. Germline CDR1 is MNHNS and CDR2 is SASEGT. CDR3 region: CASSENGGTYNEQFF. The DNA for the CDR3 is TGTGCCAGCAGTGAAAACGGGGGAACCTACAATGAGCAGTTCTTC.

V usage is TRBV27 and J usage is TRBJ2-7; perhaps TRBD2 as D (6 bases). The V end lost 6 bases, the J end lost 4 bases, and 13 bases lay between the germline ends. The CDR3 has 13 residues. Germline lookup yields CDR1 MNHEY and CDR2 SMNVEV (reference sequence). The CDR3 region is CASSQGLVYEQYF. For the CDR3, the DNA is TGTGCCAGCAGCCAGGGACTGGTTTACGAGCAGTACTTC.

The V call is TRBV4-3, the J call TRBJ2-3; no definite D call. This CDR3 is built from 11 residues. Germline CDR1 and CDR2: LGHNA and YSLEER. V shed 4 bases and J shed 1 base, with 0 bases lying between them. The CDR3, as DNA: TGCGCCAGCAGCCGCACAGATACGCAGTATTTT. The encoded protein is CASSRTDTQYF.

This chain joins TRBV27 and TRBJ1-1; no firm D call. The germline V gene has CDR1 MNHEY and CDR2 SMNVEV (reference sequence). V lost 4 bases and J lost 1, with 10 bases in between. The CDR3 extends over 14 amino acids. The CDR3 sequence: CASSYRAGNTEAFF. In nucleotides, the CDR3 is TGTGCCAGCAGTTATAGGGCGGGGAACACTGAAGCTTTCTTT.

The CDR3 reads CASSALTSGSYNEQFF. In DNA form, the CDR3 reads TGTGCCAGCAGCGCACTAACTAGCGGGAGCTACAATGAGCAGTTCTTC. This chain uses TRBV5-4 with TRBJ2-1; 11 nucleotides align to TRBD2. Trimming removed 4 bases from V and 3 bases from J; junction bases left unmatched: 6. The length of the CDR3 is 16 residues. CDR1 is SGHNT, CDR2 YYREEE, per germline (reference sequence).

The chain recombines TRBV19 with TRBJ2-1, with D perhaps TRBD1 (7 bases). The germline V gene has CDR1 LNHDA and CDR2 SQIVND (reference sequence). The ends were cut back, 4 bases at V and 3 bases at J, with 16 bases in the middle. This CDR3 spans 16 amino acids. The CDR3 nucleotides read TGTGCCAGTAGTAAATATGCGGGACAGAGCTACAATGAGCAGTTCTTC. This translates into CASSKYAGQSYNEQFF.

The sample holds one count of this clone. The chain recombines TRBV11-2 with TRBJ2-7, with TRBD2 matching 8 bases. CDR1 and CDR2 from the germline V gene are SGHAT and FQNNGV. The CDR3 loop spans 14 amino acids. After removal of 3 bases from V and 4 bases from J, the junction contained 5 bases not matched to a gene. CDR3 sequence (DNA): TGTGCCAGCAGCTTGGGTAGCGGGAAGTACGAGCAGTACTTC. Translated: CASSLGSGKYEQYF.

This sequence joins TRBV28 and TRBJ1-2; 7 bases align to TRBD1. The CDR3 spans 16 residues. The ends lost 5 bases at V and 0 bases at J; junction bases unmatched: 9. Germline loops: CDR1 MDHEN, CDR2 SYDVKM. The CDR3 reads CASSPPDRTTNYGYTF. The CDR3 bases are TGTGCCAGCAGTCCGCCGGACAGGACCACTAACTATGGCTACACCTTC.

The V gene is TRBV5-6, the J gene TRBJ2-7, with D possibly being TRBD2 (5 bases). The germline V and J ends were trimmed by 2 bases and 4 bases, with 13 bases remaining between them. Looked up from germline, CDR1 is SGHDT and CDR2 is YYEEEE. CDR3 length: 14 amino acids. This CDR3 reads CASSFSADRYEQYF. The CDR3 DNA sequence: TGTGCCAGCAGCTTTTCAGCGGACCGTTACGAGCAGTACTTC.

The genes are TRBV5-1 and TRBJ2-3, with TRBD2 as a possible D gene (6 bases). There are 14 residues in the CDR3. V gave up 4 bases and J gave up 0 bases, with 9 bases separating them. Germline V gene lookup returns CDR1 SGHRS and CDR2 YFSETQ. CDR3 residues: CASSPGTSTDTQYF. The CDR3 DNA reads TGCGCCAGCAGCCCAGGGACTAGCACAGATACGCAGTATTTT.

The chain couples TRBV9 to TRBJ1-4; the match to TRBD1 covers 7 bases. CDR1 is SGDLS, CDR2 YYNGEE, per germline. The CDR3 is 15 amino acids. Trimming cost V 3 bases and J 0 bases; bases outside gene matches: 2. CDR3 sequence: CASSATGATNEKLFF. In DNA form, the CDR3 reads TGTGCCAGCAGCGCCACAGGGGCAACTAATGAAAAACTGTTTTTT.

The count of this clone is one. The chain employs TRBV5-1 and TRBJ2-7; D is possibly TRBD1 (5 bases). Germline assignment: CDR1 SGHRS and CDR2 YFSETQ. Trimming pared 4 bases from V and 2 bases from J, leaving 16 bases between. CDR3 length: 15 amino acids. The CDR3 here is CASSPEPRVTYEQYF. The CDR3 nucleotides read TGCGCCAGCAGCCCTGAGCCCAGGGTGACCTACGAGCAGTACTTC.

The chain couples TRBV5-1 to TRBJ2-3; 10 bases are shared with TRBD1. The ends lost 5 bases at V and 3 bases at J; junction bases unmatched: 3. Germline CDR1 is SGHRS and CDR2 is YFSETQ. The CDR3 runs to 14 residues. The CDR3 here is CASRPGQGTDTQYF. For the CDR3, the DNA is TGCGCCAGCAGGCCGGGACAGGGGACAGATACGCAGTATTTT. Supplemented by reference TRBV5-1 and TRBJ2-3, the full variable domain reads KAGVTQTPRYLIKTRGQQVTLSCSPISGHRSVSWYQQTPGQGLQFLFEYFSETQRNKGNFPGRFSGRQFSNSRSEMNVSTLELGDSALYLCASRPGQGTDTQYFGPGTRLTVL.

This chain uses TRBV19 with TRBJ1-5, with D unresolved. The germline V and J ends were trimmed by 3 bases and 7 bases, with 10 bases remaining between them. Germline loops: CDR1 LNHDA, CDR2 SQIVND (reference sequence). The CDR3 totals 13 residues. CDR3 sequence (DNA): TGTGCCAGTAGTATCCCCCGCAGGCAGCCCCAGCATTTT. Protein sequence: CASSIPRRQPQHF.

The chain carries TRBV5-1 and TRBJ2-7; a weak D match, TRBD2 (6 bases). Germline lookup yields CDR1 SGHRS and CDR2 YFSETQ. V was trimmed by 3 bases and J by 0 bases, leaving 10 bases between them. The length of the CDR3 is 14 residues. The CDR3 loop is CASSSLATSYEQYF. The CDR3 region has the DNA TGCGCCAGCAGCTCCCTAGCGACCTCCTACGAGCAGTACTTC.

The chain carries TRBV5-6 and TRBJ2-7, with a tentative D call TRBD2 (6 bases). CDR1 and CDR2 (germline): SGHDT, YYEEEE. The CDR3 spans 14 residues. The ends were cut back, 5 bases at V and 0 bases at J, with 12 bases in the middle. In DNA form, the CDR3 reads TGTGCCAGCAGTTTAGCGGATAGCTCCTACGAGCAGTACTTC. Its translation is CASSLADSSYEQYF.

V and J are TRBV11-2 and TRBJ2-1; no firm D call. V was shortened by 6 bases and J by 0 bases, with 12 bases between the two germline ends. Germline V gives CDR1 SGHAT, CDR2 FQNNGV. CDR3 length: 15 residues. The CDR3 region has the DNA TGTGCCAGCAGTTACCGGGTTAGCTCCTACAATGAGCAGTTCTTC. This sequence encodes CASSYRVSSYNEQFF.

The rearrangement joins TRBV9 to TRBJ2-5; D is perhaps TRBD1 (6 bases). The CDR3 has 14 residues. CDR1 is SGDLS and CDR2 is YYNGEE in the germline V gene. The V gene lost 3 bases and the J gene lost 4 bases, with 13 bases spanning the gap. CDR3 DNA: TGTGCCAGCAGCGGGGGGCCAGGGAGAGAGACCCAGTACTTC. This sequence encodes CASSGGPGRETQYF.

The chain joins TRBV7-9 to TRBJ2-7; 14 nucleotides align to TRBD2. The CDR3 runs 15 residues. Germline CDR1 reads SEHNR; CDR2 reads FQNEAQ (reference sequence). The trim removed 4 bases at V and 4 bases at J, leaving 3 bases unmatched. In DNA form, the CDR3 reads TGTGCCAGCAGCTCGGGACTAGCGGGAGCTTACGAGCAGTACTTC. Its translation: CASSSGLAGAYEQYF. Drawing the rest from reference TRBV7-9 and TRBJ2-7, the complete variable domain is DTGVSQNPRHKITKRGQNVTFRCDPISEHNRLYWYRQTLGQGPEFLTYFQNEAQLEKSRLLSDRFSAERPKGSFSTLEIQRTEQGDSAMYLCASSSGLAGAYEQYFGPGTRLTVT.

J is TRBJ2-1 and V is TRBV7-3, with TRBD2 matching over 8 bases. Germline values: CDR1 SGHTA, CDR2 FQGTGA. J gave up 7 bases and V 3 bases, and 8 bases lay outside the gene matches. The CDR3 length is 15 residues. The CDR3 region is CASSFTREATNEQFF. CDR3 nucleotides: TGTGCCAGCAGCTTCACGCGGGAGGCCACAAATGAGCAGTTCTTC.

This chain connects TRBV10-3 to TRBJ2-1, with D possibly matching TRBD2 (6 bases). CDR3 length: 13 amino acids. Germline lookup yields CDR1 ENHRY and CDR2 SYGVKD. V dropped 5 bases and J dropped 8 bases, with 13 bases sitting between them. This CDR3 reads CAISNGGSDEQFF. The CDR3 coding sequence is TGTGCCATCAGTAACGGAGGGTCGGATGAGCAGTTCTTC.